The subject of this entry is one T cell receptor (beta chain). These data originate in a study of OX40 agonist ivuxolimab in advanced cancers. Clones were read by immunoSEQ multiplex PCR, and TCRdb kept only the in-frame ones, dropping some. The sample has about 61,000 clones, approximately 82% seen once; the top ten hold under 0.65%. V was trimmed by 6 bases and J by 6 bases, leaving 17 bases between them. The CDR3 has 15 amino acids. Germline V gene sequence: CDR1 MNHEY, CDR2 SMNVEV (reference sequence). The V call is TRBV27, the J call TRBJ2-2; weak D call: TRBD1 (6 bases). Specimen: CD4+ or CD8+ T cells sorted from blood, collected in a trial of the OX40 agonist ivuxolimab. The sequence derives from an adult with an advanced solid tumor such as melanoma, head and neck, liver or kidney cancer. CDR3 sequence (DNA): TGTGCCAGCAGCCTTGCCGGGACACCTCCCGGGGAGCTGTTTTTT. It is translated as CASSLAGTPPGELFF.